One sample yielded the 3 T cell receptor beta chains listed below, sequenced in a study of T cells after posttransplantation cyclophosphamide. Repertoires were generated with immunoSEQ multiplex PCR, while TCRdb's copy carries only in-frame clones and drops some. Here the sample spans 25,000 or so clones, roughly 83% being singletons. Sequences were obtained from PBMCs. These receptors came from a woman aged 60-75 years with a blood cancer, CMV-positive, and with a related stem cell donor.

This clone was seen only once. The V and J genes are TRBV7-9 and TRBJ2-1, with 9 bases that match TRBD2. The CDR3 runs to 17 residues. Germline V lookup: CDR1 SEHNR, CDR2 FQNEAQ (reference sequence). V shed 4 bases and J 4 bases; nucleotides not matched to a gene: 11. This CDR3 is CASSSGTSFLGYNEQFF. The CDR3 region has the DNA TGTGCCAGCAGCTCCGGGACTAGCTTTTTAGGGTACAATGAGCAGTTCTTC.

The chain's CDR3 is CAWSVQWNEQFF. In DNA form, the CDR3 reads TGTGCCTGGAGTGTACAGTGGAATGAGCAGTTCTTC. The chain combines TRBV30 with TRBJ2-1; D gene unclear. Looked up from germline, CDR1 is GTSNPN and CDR2 is SVGIG (reference sequence). This CDR3 contains 12 residues. The V and J ends lost 0 bases and 7 bases respectively, with 7 bases between them.

The chain uses TRBV5-1 and TRBJ1-3; no firm D call. Per germline, CDR1 SGHRS and CDR2 YFSETQ. Trimming pared 4 bases from V and 0 bases from J, leaving 5 bases between. This CDR3 contains 13 residues. The CDR3 is CASSTYSGNTIYF. The CDR3 DNA follows: TGCGCCAGCAGCACCTACTCTGGAAACACCATATATTTT.